The entry that follows covers one TCR beta chain sequence. This specimen comes from a study of blood T cell repertoires in COVID-19. Assay: immunoSEQ multiplex PCR; the TCRdb copy retains only in-frame clones and omits some. The table has 200,000 to 250,000 clones, roughly 87% seen once. The CDR3 consists of 15 residues. Per the germline V gene, CDR1 is SGHRS and CDR2 is YFSETQ. The V and J ends lost 4 bases and 4 bases, in that order; junction bases with no gene match: 8. This clonotype was sampled from a woman between 25 and 40 years old with acute COVID-19. V usage is TRBV5-1 and J usage is TRBJ1-2, with TRBD1 identical over 9 bases. Source material: PBMCs or T cells enriched from blood (not recorded which). As DNA, the CDR3 is TGCGCCAGCAGCGAGGAGGGACAGGGAAGCTATGGCTACACCTTC. Protein: CASSEEGQGSYGYTF.